The 18 T cell receptor beta chains below come from one sample, sequenced in a study of neoadjuvant anti-PD-1 for oral cavity cancer. The data were produced by immunoSEQ multiplex PCR, yet TCRdb's version contains in-frame clones alone and is incomplete. The profile covers 9,800 or so clones, with roughly three fifths appearing a single time and almost 4.5% taken by the ten largest. As to time point: after neoadjuvant nivolumab, at surgical resection. Sequences were derived from PBMCs, sampled after nivolumab (anti-PD-1) treatment. These receptor sequences come from a person aged 35-80 years with oral cavity squamous cell carcinoma.

This clone was detected a few times. V is TRBV2 and J is TRBJ1-2, with a possible D match to TRBD1 (6 bases). Germline V gives CDR1 SNHLY, CDR2 FYNNEI. The CDR3 totals 11 residues. The CDR3 here is CAGGGAAGYTF. The CDR3 bases are TGTGCAGGCGGGGGGGCAGCTGGCTACACCTTC.

The V gene is TRBV2, the J gene TRBJ2-5; no definite D call. V was trimmed by 5 bases and J by 0 bases, leaving 4 bases between them. The CDR3 is 12 amino acids. CDR1 is SNHLY, CDR2 FYNNEI, per germline. The CDR3 DNA reads TGTGCCAGCAGTAGGCACCAAGAGACCCAGTACTTC. Its translation is CASSRHQETQYF.

This rearrangement joins TRBV30 to TRBJ2-3; D call uncertain. Per the germline V gene, CDR1 is GTSNPN and CDR2 is SVGIG (reference sequence). CDR3 length: 13 amino acids. V dropped 2 bases and J dropped 6 bases, with 12 bases sitting between them. The CDR3 region is CAWSKRSSDTQYF. The CDR3 nucleotides are TGTGCCTGGAGTAAGAGATCTTCGGATACGCAGTATTTT. Complete variable domain (other parts from reference TRBV30 and TRBJ2-3): SQTIHQWPATLVQPVGSPLSLECTVEGTSNPNLYWYRQAAGRGLQLLFYSVGIGQISSEVPQNLSASRPQDRQFILSSKKLLLSDSGFYLCAWSKRSSDTQYFGPGTRLTVL.

The CDR3 DNA reads TGTGCCACCAGCAGAACTGGACTGCAGCTCGGGAGCTACACCTTC. This sequence encodes CATSRTGLQLGSYTF. The chain combines TRBV15 with TRBJ1-2, with D uncertain. The CDR3 spans 15 residues. Trimming removed 2 bases from V and 9 bases from J, with 19 bases in between. Germline-derived CDR1 and CDR2 are LNHNV and YYDKDF (reference sequence).

The CDR3 DNA is TGTGCCAGCAGTGAATGGTATGGGAATCAGCCCCAGCATTTT. Its protein product is CASSEWYGNQPQHF. This chain connects TRBV2 to TRBJ1-5; D gene unclear. The CDR3 length is 14 residues. The V end was cut by 2 bases, the J end by 4 bases, with 9 bases between. Germline V gives CDR1 SNHLY, CDR2 FYNNEI.

V gene TRBV7-6 combines with J gene TRBJ2-7, with TRBD1 matching 10 bases. The CDR3 covers 16 residues. V shed 5 bases and J 5 bases; nucleotides not matched to a gene: 12. Per germline, CDR1 SGHVS and CDR2 FNYEAQ. The CDR3 nucleotides are TGTGCCAGCAGCCTCCTCCGAGGGGACAGGGGCCACGAGCAGTACTTC. Amino acids: CASSLLRGDRGHEQYF.

The chain is built from TRBV10-3 and TRBJ2-7, with 12 bases identical to TRBD2. CDR1 is ENHRY, CDR2 SYGVKD, per germline. The CDR3 is 14 amino acids. Trimming took 5 bases from V and 5 from J; bases not matched to a gene: 4. CDR3 protein: CAISQLAGGNEQYF. The DNA for the CDR3 is TGTGCCATCAGTCAACTAGCGGGAGGCAACGAGCAGTACTTC.

This clone was seen once. Relative to the germline gene, one junction end is altered; a read error may explain this. This same CDR3 is encoded by further DNA sequences in the sample. V gene TRBV29-1 combines with J gene TRBJ2-3, with 7 bases that match TRBD2. Per the germline V gene, CDR1 is SQVTM and CDR2 is ANQGSEA. The CDR3 sequence is 13 residues long. DNA of the CDR3: TGCAGCACGAGCGGGACCAGCACAGATACGCAGTACTTT. It specifies CSTSGTSTDTQYF.

This clone showed up just a few times. This chain connects TRBV7-8 to TRBJ1-4, with unresolved D. V lost 2 bases to trimming and J lost 5 bases, with 9 bases between them. CDR3 size: 14 residues. Germline CDR1 is SGHVS and CDR2 is FQNEAQ. CDR3 bases: TGTGCCAGCAGCTTATCGGGTTTCAATGAAAAACTGTTTTTT. Residues: CASSLSGFNEKLFF.

This clone was observed a single time. The genes are TRBV6-5 and TRBJ2-1; D possibly corresponds to TRBD1 (5 bases). Germline V gene sequence: CDR1 MNHEY, CDR2 SVGAGI. CDR3 length: 11 amino acids. V was shortened by 7 bases and J by 7 bases, with 8 bases between the two germline ends. CDR3: CASTSGNEQFF. Here the CDR3 DNA reads TGTGCCAGCACCTCAGGGAATGAGCAGTTCTTC.

This clone ranks as medium-sized. This CDR3 is also generated by other DNA sequences in the sample. The chain combines TRBV16 with TRBJ2-1; D is ambiguous. Germline loops: CDR1 KGHSY, CDR2 FQNENV. This CDR3 spans 11 amino acids. V was cut by 4 bases and J by 5 bases, with 3 bases left in between. The CDR3 DNA reads as TGTGCCAGCAGCCCTAACAATGAGCAGTTCTTC. Encoded protein: CASSPNNEQFF. The variable domain in full, with the rest retrieved from reference TRBV16 and TRBJ2-1, is GEEVAQTPKHLVRGEGQKAKLYCAPIKGHSYVFWYQQVLKNEFKFLISFQNENVFDETGMPKERFSAKCLPNSPCSLEIQATKLEDSAVYFCASSPNNEQFFGPGTRLTVL.

The chain is built from TRBV5-1 and TRBJ2-7; 10 positions agree with TRBD1. Germline V lookup: CDR1 SGHRS, CDR2 YFSETQ. The CDR3 length is 16 residues. Germline trimming cut 1 base from V and 4 bases from J; bases unmatched to any gene: 8. The CDR3: CASSLLRDRGEYEQYF. In DNA, the CDR3 is TGCGCCAGCAGCTTGCTCCGGGACAGGGGAGAATACGAGCAGTACTTC.

In this sample, this clone turned up once. The J gene is TRBJ2-1, the V gene TRBV7-8, with no clear D. The CDR3 is 14 residues long. Germline V gene data show CDR1 as SGHVS and CDR2 as FQNEAQ. V was clipped by 2 bases and J by 1 base, with 6 bases between them. CDR3 DNA: TGTGCCAGCAGCTTAAGTCTGTCCTACAATGAGCAGTTCTTC. It yields the protein CASSLSLSYNEQFF.

The V and J genes are TRBV19 and TRBJ1-2; D call uncertain. CDR1 is LNHDA, CDR2 SQIVND, per germline (reference sequence). Trimming took off 5 bases at V and 4 bases at J, with 11 bases between the two ends. This CDR3 comprises 13 residues. CDR3 sequence reads: CASSVDKSYGYTF. The CDR3, as DNA: TGTGCCAGTAGTGTCGACAAATCCTATGGCTACACCTTC.

The chain has TRBV5-1 and TRBJ2-7; D ambiguous. Per germline, CDR1 SGHRS and CDR2 YFSETQ. This CDR3 has 14 residues. Trimming cost V 1 base and J 2 bases, with 10 bases left between them. The DNA for the CDR3 is TGCGCCAGCAGCTTGAGCAGCGCCACCTACGAGCAGTACTTC. Translated: CASSLSSATYEQYF.

V and J are TRBV7-9 and TRBJ1-1; D is ambiguous. V gave up 5 bases and J gave up 0 bases, with 10 bases separating them. This CDR3 has 14 amino acids. Looked up from germline, CDR1 is SEHNR and CDR2 is FQNEAQ (reference sequence). CDR3 nucleotides: TGTGCCAGCAGCCCTGGTCAGTTGAACACTGAAGCTTTCTTT. This codes for CASSPGQLNTEAFF.

CDR3 DNA sequence: TGTGCCAGCAGCTTACTAGCGGTATTCTACGAGCAGTACTTC. Amino acids: CASSLLAVFYEQYF. The genes are TRBV7-8 and TRBJ2-7; 7 bases fit TRBD2. The CDR3 is made up of 14 amino acids. The trim removed 2 bases at V and 3 bases at J, leaving 4 bases unmatched. The V gene's germline CDR1 is SGHVS and CDR2 FQNEAQ.

The CDR3 nucleotides read TGTGCCACCAGCAGAGATTCAGGTTACGAGCAGTACTTC. Translated: CATSRDSGYEQYF. V gene TRBV15 combines with J gene TRBJ2-7; D uncertain. V was shortened by 0 bases and J by 4 bases, with 7 bases between the two germline ends. Germline assignment: CDR1 LNHNV and CDR2 YYDKDF (reference sequence). The CDR3 is 13 amino acids.